What follows are 12 T cell receptor beta chains derived from one specimen sequenced in a study of T cells in Graves' hyperthyroidism and ophthalmopathy. Researchers took RNA transcripts and amplified the TCR beta CDR3 regions from them. The TCR CDR3 first-round RT-PCR relied on the HTBI primer set. TCRdb reanalysed the multiplex PCR reads using MiXCR and keeps one entry per CDR3 protein. The repertoire holds 240,000 or so distinct CDR3 sequences, with 15% to 20% as singletons. Sequencing was carried out using blood. These receptor sequences come from a young woman with Graves' ophthalmopathy.

This clonotype appeared many times. The V gene is TRBV2, the J gene TRBJ1-2; D is possibly TRBD1 (5 bases). CDR3 length: 11 amino acids. V was shortened by 8 bases and J by 5 bases, with 9 bases between the two germline ends. Per the germline V gene, CDR1 is SNHLY and CDR2 is FYNNEI. The CDR3 nucleotides are TGTGCCAGCGACAGATTATATGGCTACACCTTC. Residues: CASDRLYGYTF.

This clonotype was found once. A read error may be the cause here, since a much bigger clone is one base away. The chain uses TRBV3-1 and TRBJ1-4, with D hard to call. In germline, CDR1 is LGHDT, CDR2 YNNKEL (reference sequence). Deletions cut 1 base from V and 4 bases from J, with 7 bases between. This CDR3 region has 14 residues. CDR3 bases: TGTGCCAGCAGCCAAGCCAGCCTTAATGAAAAACTGTTTTTT. This gives the protein CASSQASLNEKLFF.

V is TRBV5-1 and J is TRBJ1-1, with D perhaps matching TRBD1 (5 bases). The CDR3 is 16 amino acids. Trimming removed 5 bases from V and 0 bases from J, with 17 bases in between. Germline CDR1 reads SGHRS; CDR2 reads YFSETQ. CDR3 protein: CASSWGGEFMNTEAFF. The CDR3 nucleotides are TGCGCCAGCAGTTGGGGGGGGGAGTTCATGAACACTGAAGCTTTCTTT.

This clonotype has just a few counts. V gene TRBV9 combines with J gene TRBJ1-3; no firm D call. This CDR3 is built from 16 residues. Looked up from germline, CDR1 is SGDLS and CDR2 is YYNGEE. Trimming took 2 bases from V and 2 from J, leaving 14 bases between them. CDR3 sequence reads: CASSVMKDGPGNTIYF. The DNA for the CDR3 is TGTGCCAGCAGCGTTATGAAGGATGGGCCTGGAAACACCATATATTTT.

This clonotype was counted ten times or more. The V and J genes are TRBV20-1 and TRBJ1-1; D is ambiguous. CDR1 is DFQATT and CDR2 is SNEGSKA in the germline V gene (reference sequence). The V gene lost 5 bases and the J gene lost 6 bases, with 13 bases spanning the gap. CDR3 length: 12 residues. CDR3 protein: CSAPGPGSEAFF. In DNA, the CDR3 is TGCAGTGCTCCTGGCCCGGGATCTGAAGCTTTCTTT.

A remark on this clonotype: This clone may be a read error of a much larger clone one base away. The chain uses TRBV12-3 or TRBV12-4 and TRBJ2-1; the D is unclear. CDR3 size: 12 residues. V lost 6 bases to trimming and J lost 8 bases, with 11 bases between them. The CDR3 DNA reads as TGTGCCAGCAGGACTGGCGTCGATGAGCAGTTCTTC. Protein product: CASRTGVDEQFF.

This clonotype was recorded many times. The rearrangement joins TRBV19 to TRBJ1-1; D is unclear. V lost 5 bases, J lost 3 bases, and 10 bases lay in between. Germline V gives CDR1 LNHDA, CDR2 SQIVND (reference sequence). The CDR3 contains 13 residues. The CDR3 protein is CASSDTRYTEAFF. The CDR3 DNA reads TGTGCCAGTAGTGACACTAGGTACACTGAAGCTTTCTTT.

The table lists this clonotype with many counts. The J gene is TRBJ2-3, the V gene TRBV4-1, with D tentatively TRBD1 (5 bases). The V gene's germline CDR1 is MGHRA and CDR2 YSYEKL. The CDR3 runs 16 residues. Trimming pared 6 bases from V and 3 bases from J, leaving 19 bases between. The CDR3 sequence: CASRNTEQVTTDTQYF. The CDR3 DNA sequence: TGCGCCAGCAGAAATACCGAACAGGTTACGACAGATACGCAGTATTTT.

A few counts support this clonotype. The chain is built from TRBV7-9 and TRBJ2-3; D uncertain. The CDR3 runs 11 residues. V shed 8 bases and J shed 3 bases, with 6 bases lying between them. Germline V gives CDR1 SEHNR, CDR2 FQNEAQ (reference sequence). In nucleotides, the CDR3 is TGTGCCAGCCATACGACAGATACGCAGTATTTT. This sequence encodes CASHTTDTQYF.

This clonotype was seen repeatedly, ten times or more. The rearrangement joins TRBV4-3 to TRBJ2-5; D remains ambiguous. The V end lost 0 bases, the J end lost 5 bases, and 10 bases lay between the germline ends. Germline V gene data show CDR1 as LGHNA and CDR2 as YSLEER. This CDR3 is built from 14 residues. The CDR3 nucleotides read TGCGCCAGCAGCCAAGATATAGGAGAGGAGACCCAGTACTTC. It is translated as CASSQDIGEETQYF.

This clonotype was counted ten times or more. The J gene is TRBJ2-5, the V gene TRBV29-1; D uncertain. Between the trimmed V and J ends, which lost 7 bases and 5 bases, there was a span of 17 bases. Germline CDR1 reads SQVTM; CDR2 reads ANQGSEA. The CDR3 is 13 amino acids. DNA of the CDR3: TGCAGCGCCAGCAGGAGTCCCGGTGAGACCCAGTACTTC. Protein sequence: CSASRSPGETQYF.

This clonotype occurred many times. V is TRBV7-9 and J is TRBJ2-7, with TRBD1 matching 7 bases. The CDR3 is made up of 15 amino acids. J lost 2 bases, V lost 6 bases, and 10 bases had no gene match. Germline loops: CDR1 SEHNR, CDR2 FQNEAQ (reference sequence). CDR3 in amino acids: CASSLPGQSAYEQYF. The CDR3 bases are TGTGCCAGCAGTCTACCGGGACAGTCCGCCTACGAGCAGTACTTC. The whole variable domain, remainder taken from reference TRBV7-9 and TRBJ2-7, is DTGVSQNPRHKITKRGQNVTFRCDPISEHNRLYWYRQTLGQGPEFLTYFQNEAQLEKSRLLSDRFSAERPKGSFSTLEIQRTEQGDSAMYLCASSLPGQSAYEQYFGPGTRLTVT.